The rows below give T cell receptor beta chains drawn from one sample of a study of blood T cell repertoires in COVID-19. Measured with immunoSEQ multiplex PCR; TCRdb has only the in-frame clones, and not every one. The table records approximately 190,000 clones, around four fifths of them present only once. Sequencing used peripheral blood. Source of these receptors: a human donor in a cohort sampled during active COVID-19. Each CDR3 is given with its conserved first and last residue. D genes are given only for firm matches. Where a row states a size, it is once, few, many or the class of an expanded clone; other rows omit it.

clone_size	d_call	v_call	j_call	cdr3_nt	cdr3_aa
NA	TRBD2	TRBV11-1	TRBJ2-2	TGTGCCAGCAAACAGCTTAGCGGGGGGAACACCGGGGAGCTGTTTTTT	CASKQLSGGNTGELFF
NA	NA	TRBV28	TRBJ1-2	TGTGCCAGCAGTTTAGTTTTAAATTATGGCTACACCTTC	CASSLVLNYGYTF
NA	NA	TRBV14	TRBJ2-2	TGTGCCAGCAGCTCCCGACTGGCCGGGGAGCTGTTTTTT	CASSSRLAGELFF
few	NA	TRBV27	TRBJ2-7	TGTGCCAGCAGTTTAAGGGGGCGCAGGGGGGCCTACGAGCAGTACTTC	CASSLRGRRGAYEQYF
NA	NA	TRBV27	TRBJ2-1	TGTGCCAGCAGTTCCCCTCCGGGTCAGCTGACGCACAATGAGCAGTTCTTC	CASSSPPGQLTHNEQFF
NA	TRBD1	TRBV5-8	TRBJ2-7	TGTGCCAGCAGCTTGGCCAGGGGGAATAATGTTCACTACGAGCAGTACTTC	CASSLARGNNVHYEQYF
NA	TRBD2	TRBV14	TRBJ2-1	TGTGCCAGCAGCCAATTGGGGACTAGCGGGGGGTTCTTC	CASSQLGTSGGFF
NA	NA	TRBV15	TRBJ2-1	TGTGCCACCAGCAGAGATCCACATCAGGGGGGCTCCTACAATGAGCAGTTCTTC	CATSRDPHQGGSYNEQFF
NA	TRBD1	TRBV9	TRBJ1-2	TGTGCCAGCAGCGCCCGGCAGGGGGTTTATGGCTACACCTTC	CASSARQGVYGYTF
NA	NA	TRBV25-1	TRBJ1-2	TGTGCCAGCAGTGATTGGGGCAGGGATTATGGCTACACCTTC	CASSDWGRDYGYTF
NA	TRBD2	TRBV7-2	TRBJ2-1	TGTGCCAGCCAGAAAACCCTAGCGGGAGGCCTCGAGCAGTTCTTC	CASQKTLAGGLEQFF
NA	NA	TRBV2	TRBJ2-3	TGTGCCAGCAGTGAAGTTACTTATACGCAGTATTTT	CASSEVTYTQYF
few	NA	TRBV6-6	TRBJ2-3	TGTGCCAGCACCGGACAGAGCACAGATACGCAGTATTTT	CASTGQSTDTQYF
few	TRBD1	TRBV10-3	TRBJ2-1	TGTGCCTCCGGGGACAGCAATGAGCAGTTCTTC	CASGDSNEQFF
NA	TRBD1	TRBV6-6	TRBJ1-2	TGTGCCAGCAGTTTGGGGACAGCCTCTAACTATGGCTACACCTTC	CASSLGTASNYGYTF
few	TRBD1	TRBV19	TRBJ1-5	TGTGCCAGTAGGGACGGACAGGGCAGGGCTCAGCCCCAGCATTTT	CASRDGQGRAQPQHF
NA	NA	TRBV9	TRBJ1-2	TGTGCCAGCAGCGTACTCGTTAGGCCTAAAGGGAGGTATGGCTACACCTTC	CASSVLVRPKGRYGYTF
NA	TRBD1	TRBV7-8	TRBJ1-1	TGTGCCAGCAGCTTAGGAGGGGGCATCGTCGCTTTCTTT	CASSLGGGIVAFF
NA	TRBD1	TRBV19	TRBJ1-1	TGTGCCACCTATCCCCAGGGGGGACGGAACACTGAAGCTTTCTTT	CATYPQGGRNTEAFF
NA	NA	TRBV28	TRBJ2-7	TGTGCCAGCACGGGGGTGAGACAACCCTCCTACGAGCAGTACTTC	CASTGVRQPSYEQYF
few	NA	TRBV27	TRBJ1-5	TGTGCCAGCAGTTTAACGCTACCGACAAACCAGCCCCAGCATTTT	CASSLTLPTNQPQHF
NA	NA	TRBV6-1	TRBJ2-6	TGTGCCAGCAGTGAATACAGCAACGTCCTGACTTTC	CASSEYSNVLTF
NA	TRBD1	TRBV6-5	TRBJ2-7	TGTGCCAGCAAACGTGGGACAGGGTACGACGAGCAGTACTTC	CASKRGTGYDEQYF
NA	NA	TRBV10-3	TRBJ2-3	TGTGCCATCAGTGAGTCGTTAGGGGCAACAGATACGCAGTATTTT	CAISESLGATDTQYF
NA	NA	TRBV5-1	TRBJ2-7	TGCGCCAGCAGCTCAGGGGACGTCATCTCCTACGAGCAGTACTTC	CASSSGDVISYEQYF
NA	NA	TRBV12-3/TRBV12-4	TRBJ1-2	TGTGCCAGCAGCTCAAGCCGTTATGGCTACACCTTC	CASSSSRYGYTF
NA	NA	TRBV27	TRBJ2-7	TGTGCCAGCATTCCCCTAGCCTACTACGAGCAGTACTTC	CASIPLAYYEQYF
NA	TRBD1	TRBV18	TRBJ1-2	TGTGCCAGCTCACCGCAGGGGGCGTATTATGGCTACACCTTC	CASSPQGAYYGYTF
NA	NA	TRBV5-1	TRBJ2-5	TGCGCCAGCAGACGAGGAGAGGGAGAGACCCAGTACTTC	CASRRGEGETQYF
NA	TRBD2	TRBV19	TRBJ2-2	TGTGCCAGTAGTATCAGACTAGCGGGTTCGAACACCGGGGAGCTGTTTTTT	CASSIRLAGSNTGELFF
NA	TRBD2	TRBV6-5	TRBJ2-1	TGTGCCAGCAGTTCATCAACTAGCGGGAGCTACAATGAGCAGTTCTTC	CASSSSTSGSYNEQFF
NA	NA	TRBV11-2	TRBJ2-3	TGTGCCAGCAGCGTCGGGACACATCTCCTAGATACGCAGTATTTT	CASSVGTHLLDTQYF
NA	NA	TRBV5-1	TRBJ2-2	TGCGCCAGCTCGCGGGACCCCACCGGGGAGCTGTTTTTT	CASSRDPTGELFF
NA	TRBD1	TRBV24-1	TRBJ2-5	TGTGCCACCAGTGATCGGACAGGGGGCTGGCAAGAGACCCAGTACTTC	CATSDRTGGWQETQYF
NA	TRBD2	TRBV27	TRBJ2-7	TGTGCCAGCAGTTCCCCGACTAGCGGGATTTACGAGCAGTACTTC	CASSSPTSGIYEQYF
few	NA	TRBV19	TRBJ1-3	TGTGCCAGTAGTAAACAGGATCTCTCTGGAAACACCATATATTTT	CASSKQDLSGNTIYF
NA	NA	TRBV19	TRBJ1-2	TGTGCCAGTAGTATACTCAGGGCCGAGAACTATGGCTACACCTTC	CASSILRAENYGYTF
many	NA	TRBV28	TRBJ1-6	TGTGCCAGCAAGCTGGGAGAATCACCCCTCCACTTT	CASKLGESPLHF
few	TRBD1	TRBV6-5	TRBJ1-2	TGTGCCAGCAGTTACATGGGACAGGGCGGTCTCTATGGCTACACCTTC	CASSYMGQGGLYGYTF
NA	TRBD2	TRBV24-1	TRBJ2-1	TGTGCCACCAGTGACTCCGGGACTAGCGGGGGGAACCCTAATTACAATGAGCAGTTCTTC	CATSDSGTSGGNPNYNEQFF
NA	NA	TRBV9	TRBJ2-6	TGTGCCAGCAGCGTAGTAGGGGGCTCTGGGGCCAACGTCCTGACTTTC	CASSVVGGSGANVLTF
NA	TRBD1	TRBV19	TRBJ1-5	TGTGCCAGTAGTACGACAGGGCCCTATAGCAATCAGCCCCAGCATTTT	CASSTTGPYSNQPQHF
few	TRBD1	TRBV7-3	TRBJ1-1	TGTGCCGGAAAACAGGGGCGGAACACTGAAGCTTTCTTT	CAGKQGRNTEAFF
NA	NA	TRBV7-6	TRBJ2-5	TGTGCCAGCAGTGGGGGGTCAATTGAGACCCAGTACTTC	CASSGGSIETQYF
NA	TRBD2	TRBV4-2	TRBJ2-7	TGTGCCAGCAGCCAAGGGCCTAGCGGGAGTTCTCGGGAGCAGTACTTC	CASSQGPSGSSREQYF
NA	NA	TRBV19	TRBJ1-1	TGTGCCAGTAAGGCTCGCGCAGGGGTGGGAATGAACACTGAAGCTTTCTTT	CASKARAGVGMNTEAFF
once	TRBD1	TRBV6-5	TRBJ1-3	TGTGCCAGCCGACGAAAGACAGGGTTCGGAAACACCATATATTTT	CASRRKTGFGNTIYF
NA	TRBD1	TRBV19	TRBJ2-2	TGTGCCAGTAGTGGAAGGACAGGGAGGCCCGGGGAGCTGTTTTTT	CASSGRTGRPGELFF
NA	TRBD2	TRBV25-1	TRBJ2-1	TGTGCCAGCAGTGAATACGGAGGGCGGGAGAATGAGCAGTTCTTC	CASSEYGGRENEQFF
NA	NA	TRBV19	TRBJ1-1	TGTGCCAGTAGCCCCAGGGTTTCGGGCACTGAAGCTTTCTTT	CASSPRVSGTEAFF
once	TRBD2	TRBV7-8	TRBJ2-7	TGTGCCAGCAGCGAGATGGGGGCGGGGGGCTACGAGCAGTACTTC	CASSEMGAGGYEQYF
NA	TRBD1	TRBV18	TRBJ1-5	TGTGCCAGCTCCTATACTTCGGGACAGGGTTATCAGCCCCAGCATTTT	CASSYTSGQGYQPQHF
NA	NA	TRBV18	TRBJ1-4	TGTGCCAGCTCGCCAACAGAGCTTAATGAAAAACTGTTTTTT	CASSPTELNEKLFF
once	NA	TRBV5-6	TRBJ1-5	TGTGCCAGCAGCTTCAAAATGTCAGACAATCAGCCCCAGCATTTT	CASSFKMSDNQPQHF